This is a list of T cell receptor beta chains from one sample in a study of blood T cells in healthy people across ages. MiXCR was run by TCRdb on the 5' RACE reads, yielding one entry per CDR3 protein. The data show 850,000 to 1,100,000 distinct CDR3 sequences, less than 45% seen once. What was sequenced was blood. These receptors were obtained from a young man in good health. The CDR3 runs from the conserved cysteine through the conserved F or W. Fields, in order: clone size, D gene, J gene, V gene, CDR3 DNA, CDR3 protein. The D gene is left open where the match is weak. Some rows mark clone size as missing; the rest say once, few, many or name a class of expanded clone.

>NA|NA|TRBJ1-2|TRBV4-3
TGCGCCAGCAGCCAAGATCTTTTGCCATCTAACTATGGCTACACCTTC
CASSQDLLPSNYGYTF
>few|NA|TRBJ2-1|TRBV6-1
TGTGCCACCACCTTTACCGGCAATGAGCAGTTCTTC
CATTFTGNEQFF
>NA|NA|TRBJ1-2|TRBV11-2
TGTGCCAGCAGCAACAGAGCAAACTATGGCTACACCTTC
CASSNRANYGYTF
>few|NA|TRBJ1-5|TRBV9
TGTGCCAGCAGCGTAGGTGACAGAATAAGAAGTAATCAGCCCCAGCATTTT
CASSVGDRIRSNQPQHF
>NA|NA|TRBJ1-5|TRBV7-8
TGTGCCAGCAGCTTAGCTGACCTCGGGCTCCTCAATCAGCCCCAGCATTTT
CASSLADLGLLNQPQHF
>NA|TRBD1|TRBJ2-7|TRBV27
TGTGCCAGCAATCCAGGGGGTCGCTCCTACGAGCAGTACTTC
CASNPGGRSYEQYF
>NA|TRBD2|TRBJ2-7|TRBV5-4
TGTGCCAGCAGCCACGGGACTAGCGGGGGTCGCTCCAACAGTGAGCAGTACTTC
CASSHGTSGGRSNSEQYF
>NA|TRBD2|TRBJ2-5|TRBV4-2
TGTGCCAGCAGCCTAGGACTAGCGTTGGTCCAAGAGACCCAGTACTTC
CASSLGLALVQETQYF
>NA|NA|TRBJ1-2|TRBV7-9
TGTGCCAGCAGCCCGAGATTGGAGGGTTTTAACTATGGCTACACCTTC
CASSPRLEGFNYGYTF
>NA|NA|TRBJ1-1|TRBV3-1
TGTGCCAGCAGCCACGACCGGGAAGCTTTCTTT
CASSHDREAFF
>NA|TRBD2|TRBJ2-5|TRBV13
TGTGCCAGCAGCTTAGACCGAAGCGGGGGAAGAGAGACCCAGTACTTC
CASSLDRSGGRETQYF
>NA|NA|TRBJ2-5|TRBV10-3
TGTGCCATCAGTGAGGCGGCAGGGCTTGGGGAGACCCAGTACTTC
CAISEAAGLGETQYF
>NA|NA|TRBJ2-1|TRBV3-1
TGTGCCAGCAGCCAAGGGATTTTCTCCTACAATGAGCAGTTCTTC
CASSQGIFSYNEQFF
>NA|TRBD2|TRBJ2-5|TRBV12-3/TRBV12-4
TGTGCCAGCAGCTTGAGCGGGGGCCCTGACAATGAGCAGTACTTC
CASSLSGGPDNEQYF
>few|NA|TRBJ2-1|TRBV7-2
TGTGCCAGCAGCTTAAGTTCTGCGGCAGTCCCTACCTACAATGAGCAGTTCTTC
CASSLSSAAVPTYNEQFF
>NA|NA|TRBJ1-1|TRBV12-3/TRBV12-4
TGTGCCAGCAGTTTTCAGGTCCGCCTGAACACTGAAGCTTTCTTT
CASSFQVRLNTEAFF
>few|NA|TRBJ1-2|TRBV12-3/TRBV12-4
TGTGCCAGCACCGCCGGGGACGGGACTAACTATGGCTACACCTTC
CASTAGDGTNYGYTF
>once|TRBD2|TRBJ2-3|TRBV7-3
TGTGCCAGCAGCTTCGGGGGGGGACTAGCGGGAAGCACAGATACGCAGTATTTT
CASSFGGGLAGSTDTQYF
>NA|NA|TRBJ2-2|TRBV28
TGTGCCAGCAGTTCCACGGGACAGAACACCGGGGAGCTGTTTTTT
CASSSTGQNTGELFF
>many|NA|TRBJ2-5|TRBV20-1
TGCAGTGCTAGAGATCTGTCTTCCTCCTCGGGAGAGCAGTACTTC
CSARDLSSSSGEQYF
>once|TRBD1|TRBJ1-2|TRBV11-2
TGTGCCAGCAGCTTTACCCCTGGACAGGGTGTAGGCTACACCTTC
CASSFTPGQGVGYTF
>NA|NA|TRBJ2-5|TRBV11-2
TGTGCCAGCAGCTTAGAGGGAGGTGCGACCTACCAAGAGACCCAGTACTTC
CASSLEGGATYQETQYF
>few|TRBD1|TRBJ1-4|TRBV9
TGTGCCAGCAGCGAGGGCCGGGACAGTAATGAAAAACTGTTTTTT
CASSEGRDSNEKLFF
>NA|NA|TRBJ1-3|TRBV9
TGTGCCAGCAGCGTAGAGAGTCCGTTCTCTGGAAACACCATATATTTT
CASSVESPFSGNTIYF
>NA|NA|TRBJ2-1|TRBV20-1
TGCAGTGCTAGAGATATCCAGGTCACCTACAATGAGCAGTTCTTC
CSARDIQVTYNEQFF
>NA|TRBD1|TRBJ1-2|TRBV4-3
TGCGCCAGCAGCCAAGTGACAGGGGCCGAATCTAACTATGGCTACACCTTC
CASSQVTGAESNYGYTF
>many|NA|TRBJ2-3|TRBV24-1
TGTGCCACCACCGGGACGACCACAGATACGCAGTATTTT
CATTGTTTDTQYF
>NA|NA|TRBJ1-5|TRBV27
TGTGCCAGCTGGGTTGGGGAGTTGGGTCAGCCCCAGCATTTT
CASWVGELGQPQHF
>NA|NA|TRBJ1-6|TRBV27
TGTGCCAGCACCGTGGTAATAAATTCACCCCTCCACTTT
CASTVVINSPLHF
>NA|TRBD1|TRBJ2-1|TRBV14
TGTGCCAGCAGCCCCATTACAGGGGGCTTAGGCAATGAGCAGTTCTTC
CASSPITGGLGNEQFF
>NA|TRBD1|TRBJ1-1|TRBV6-6
TGTGCCAGCAGTTACCCTGGGGACAGGGGGCTAGGTGAAGCTTTCTTT
CASSYPGDRGLGEAFF
>NA|TRBD2|TRBJ2-3|TRBV12-3/TRBV12-4
TGTGCCAGCAGTCAGACTAGCGGGGGCCGTAGCACAGATACGCAGTATTTT
CASSQTSGGRSTDTQYF
>few|NA|TRBJ1-2|TRBV5-1
TGCGCCAGCAGACGGACTACGGACAGTGACTATGGCTACACCTTC
CASRRTTDSDYGYTF
>few|NA|TRBJ2-1|TRBV20-1
TGCAGTGCAACCGGACTGACATCCTCCTACAATGAGCAGTTCTTC
CSATGLTSSYNEQFF
>NA|NA|TRBJ2-1|TRBV20-1
TGCAGTGCTAGAGGTGATAGCCGGAATGAGCAGTTCTTC
CSARGDSRNEQFF
>many|TRBD2|TRBJ2-3|TRBV11-2
TGTGCCAGCAGCTTAGTCGGGAGGGGTAGCACAGATACGCAGTATTTT
CASSLVGRGSTDTQYF
>many|TRBD1|TRBJ2-3|TRBV5-6
TGTGCCAGCAGCTTGGGGGGACAGTACACAGATACGCAGTATTTT
CASSLGGQYTDTQYF
>few|NA|TRBJ1-1|TRBV5-1
TGCGCCAGCAGCTTGGACCCAGGGGCTCGGACTGAAGCTTTCTTT
CASSLDPGARTEAFF
>few|NA|TRBJ2-5|TRBV6-5
TGTGCCAGCAGTTACACGGACGCAGGGTCTCCTTTAGGAGAGACCCAGTACTTC
CASSYTDAGSPLGETQYF
>NA|TRBD1|TRBJ2-7|TRBV13
TGTGCCAGTCAGTCCCGACAGGGGACCTACGAGCAGTACTTC
CASQSRQGTYEQYF
>NA|TRBD2|TRBJ2-7|TRBV4-3
TGCGCCAGCAGCCAAGAGACTAGCGGAGCCTACAATGAGCAGTACTTC
CASSQETSGAYNEQYF
>many|TRBD2|TRBJ2-3|TRBV6-5
TGTGCCAGCACCGTTAGCGGGGGGGATACGCAGTATTTT
CASTVSGGDTQYF